This TCR beta chain stems from a study of memory CD4+ T cells and cytomegalovirus serostatus. Only in-frame clones appear in the TCRdb table, and some are missing; sequencing was by immunoSEQ multiplex PCR. The sample lists approximately 46,000 clones, approximately 81% seen once, with approximately 1.2% in the top ten. Single viable CD3+CD4+CD8-CD45RO+ cells were sorted as the memory CD4+ T cells. The sequencing input was memory CD4+ T cells from blood. This TCR derives from an adult in good health and CMV-seronegative.

DNA for the CDR3: TGTGCCAGCAGTTACTCATTGGGAGAGACCCAGTACTTC. This sequence encodes CASSYSLGETQYF. The chain uses TRBV7-2 and TRBJ2-5; D is unclear. The length of the CDR3 is 13 residues. Germline CDR1 is SGHTA and CDR2 is FQGNSA. Trimming stripped 6 bases from V and 4 bases from J, with 12 bases between.